This T cell receptor (beta chain) derives from a study of cytomegalovirus exposure and HLA in healthy donors. V lost 1 base and J 2 bases, leaving 14 bases between the germline ends. Germline CDR1 is MNHEY and CDR2 is SVGAGI. The CDR3 spans 16 residues. Researchers ran the PCR with 60 Vbeta and 13 Jbeta primers. The method was immunoSEQ multiplex PCR; TCRdb's version includes in-frame clones alone and lacks a portion of them. This table has about 180,000 clones, around 80% appearing once. The sequence derives from a man between 18 and 29 years old in good health and CMV-seronegative. The sequenced material came from PBMCs. The chain links TRBV6-5 to TRBJ1-2; D might be TRBD1 (5 bases). CDR3 DNA sequence: TGTGCCAGCAGTTACTGGTTCGGGGGGACGAACTATGGCTACACCTTC. This encodes CASSYWFGGTNYGYTF.